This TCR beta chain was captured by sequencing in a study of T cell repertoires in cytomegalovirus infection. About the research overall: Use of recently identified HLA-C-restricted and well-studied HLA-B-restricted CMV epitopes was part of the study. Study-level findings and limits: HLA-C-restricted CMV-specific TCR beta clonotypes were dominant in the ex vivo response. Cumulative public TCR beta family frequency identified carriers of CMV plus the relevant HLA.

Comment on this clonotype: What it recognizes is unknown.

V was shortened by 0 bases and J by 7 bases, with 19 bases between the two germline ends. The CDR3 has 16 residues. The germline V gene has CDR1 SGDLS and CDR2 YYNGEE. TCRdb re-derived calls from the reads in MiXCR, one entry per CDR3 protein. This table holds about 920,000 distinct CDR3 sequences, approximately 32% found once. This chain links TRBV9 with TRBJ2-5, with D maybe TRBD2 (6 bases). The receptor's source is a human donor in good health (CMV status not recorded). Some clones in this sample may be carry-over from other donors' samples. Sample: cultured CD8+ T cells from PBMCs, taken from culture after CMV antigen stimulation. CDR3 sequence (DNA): TGTGCCAGCAGCGTAGCTAGCGACCACGGAGGGGTGACCCAGTACTTC. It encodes CASSVASDHGGVTQYF.